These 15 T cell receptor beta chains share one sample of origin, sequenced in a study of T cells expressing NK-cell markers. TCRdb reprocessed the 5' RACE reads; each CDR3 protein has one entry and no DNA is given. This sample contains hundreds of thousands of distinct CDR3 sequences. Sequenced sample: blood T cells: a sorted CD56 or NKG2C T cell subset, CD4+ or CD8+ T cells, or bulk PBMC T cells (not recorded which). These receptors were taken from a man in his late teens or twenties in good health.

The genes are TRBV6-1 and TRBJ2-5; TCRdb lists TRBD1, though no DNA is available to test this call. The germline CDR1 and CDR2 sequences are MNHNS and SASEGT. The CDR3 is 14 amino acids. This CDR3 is CASGLPGVYETQYF.

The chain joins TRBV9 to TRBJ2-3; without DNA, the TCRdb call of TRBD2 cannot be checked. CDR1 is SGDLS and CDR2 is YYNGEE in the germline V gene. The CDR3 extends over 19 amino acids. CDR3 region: CASSVGIGTSLSGTDTQYF.

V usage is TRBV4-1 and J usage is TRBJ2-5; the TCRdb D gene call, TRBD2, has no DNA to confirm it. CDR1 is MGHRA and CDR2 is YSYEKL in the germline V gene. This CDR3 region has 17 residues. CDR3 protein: CASSPSGTSGRTGTQYF.

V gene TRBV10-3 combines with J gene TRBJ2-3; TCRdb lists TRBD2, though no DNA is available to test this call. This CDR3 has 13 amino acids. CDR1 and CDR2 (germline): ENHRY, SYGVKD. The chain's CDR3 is CAISPQARDTQYF.

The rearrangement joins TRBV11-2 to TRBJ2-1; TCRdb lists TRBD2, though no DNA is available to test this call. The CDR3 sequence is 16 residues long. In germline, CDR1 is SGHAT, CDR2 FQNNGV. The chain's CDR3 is CASSLLSGRGGNEQFF.

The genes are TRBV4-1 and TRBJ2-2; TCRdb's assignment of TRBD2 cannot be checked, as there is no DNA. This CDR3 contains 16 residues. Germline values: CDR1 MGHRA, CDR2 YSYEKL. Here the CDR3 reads CASSPLAGGGTGELFF.

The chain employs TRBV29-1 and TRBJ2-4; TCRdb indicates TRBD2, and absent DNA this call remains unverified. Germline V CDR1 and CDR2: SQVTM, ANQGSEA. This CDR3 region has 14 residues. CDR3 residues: CSASGRVAKNIQYF.

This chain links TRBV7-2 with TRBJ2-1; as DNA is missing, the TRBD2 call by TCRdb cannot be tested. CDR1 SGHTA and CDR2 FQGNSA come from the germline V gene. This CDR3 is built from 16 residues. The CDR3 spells CASSLAAGLAGVEQFF.

The chain's CDR3 is CASSQTGLPYEQYF. The rearrangement joins TRBV14 to TRBJ2-7; TCRdb designates TRBD2, a call that cannot be tested without DNA. This CDR3 region has 14 residues. CDR1 is SGHDN and CDR2 is FVKESK in the germline V gene.

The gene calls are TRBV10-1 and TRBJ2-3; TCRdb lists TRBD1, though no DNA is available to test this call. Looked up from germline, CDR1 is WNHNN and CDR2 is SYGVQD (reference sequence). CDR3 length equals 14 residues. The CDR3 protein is CASSARGSTDTQYF.

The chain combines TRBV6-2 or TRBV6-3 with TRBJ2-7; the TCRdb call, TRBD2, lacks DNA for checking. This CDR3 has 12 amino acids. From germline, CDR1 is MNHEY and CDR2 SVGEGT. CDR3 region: CASGLAGYEQYF.

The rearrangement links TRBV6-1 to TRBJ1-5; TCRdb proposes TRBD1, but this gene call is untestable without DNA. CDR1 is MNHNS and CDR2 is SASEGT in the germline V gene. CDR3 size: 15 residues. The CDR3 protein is CASIQDRFSNQPQHF.

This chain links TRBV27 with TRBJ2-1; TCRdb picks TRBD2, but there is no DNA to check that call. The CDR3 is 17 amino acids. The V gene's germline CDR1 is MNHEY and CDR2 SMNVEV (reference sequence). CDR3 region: CASSAPGTSGRGNEQFF.

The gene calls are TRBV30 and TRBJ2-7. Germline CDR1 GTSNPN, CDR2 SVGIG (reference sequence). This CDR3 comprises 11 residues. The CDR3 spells CAWSMRNEQYF.

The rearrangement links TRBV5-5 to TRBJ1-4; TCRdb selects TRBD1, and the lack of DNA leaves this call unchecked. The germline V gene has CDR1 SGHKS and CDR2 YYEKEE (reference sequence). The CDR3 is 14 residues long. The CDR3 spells CASSSQGADEKLFF.